This TCR beta chain was recorded in a study of T cell repertoires in cytomegalovirus infection. Overall study: It was the public TCR beta signatures that indicated both CMV infection and matching HLA type. Overall study results and limits: Frequencies of public TCR beta families were cumulated, and this identified carriers of CMV plus the relevant HLA. The ex vivo response was dominated by HLA-C-restricted CMV-specific TCR beta clonotypes.

TCRdb processed the reads anew with MiXCR; each CDR3 protein has one entry. The table includes about 130,000 distinct CDR3 sequences, approximately 8.8% detected once. This clonotype showed up just a few times. Its target is unknown. From germline, CDR1 is SEHNR and CDR2 FQNEAQ (reference sequence). The CDR3 contains 13 residues. The ends lost 2 bases at V and 6 bases at J; junction bases unmatched: 3. The material sequenced was PBMCs. The gene calls are TRBV7-9 and TRBJ1-2; 7 nucleotides agree with TRBD1. The sequence was collected from a human donor in good health (CMV status not recorded). Some clones in this sample may be carry-over from other donors' samples. The CDR3 loop reads CASSLIQGDGYTF. The CDR3, as DNA: TGTGCCAGCAGCTTAATCCAGGGGGATGGCTACACCTTC.